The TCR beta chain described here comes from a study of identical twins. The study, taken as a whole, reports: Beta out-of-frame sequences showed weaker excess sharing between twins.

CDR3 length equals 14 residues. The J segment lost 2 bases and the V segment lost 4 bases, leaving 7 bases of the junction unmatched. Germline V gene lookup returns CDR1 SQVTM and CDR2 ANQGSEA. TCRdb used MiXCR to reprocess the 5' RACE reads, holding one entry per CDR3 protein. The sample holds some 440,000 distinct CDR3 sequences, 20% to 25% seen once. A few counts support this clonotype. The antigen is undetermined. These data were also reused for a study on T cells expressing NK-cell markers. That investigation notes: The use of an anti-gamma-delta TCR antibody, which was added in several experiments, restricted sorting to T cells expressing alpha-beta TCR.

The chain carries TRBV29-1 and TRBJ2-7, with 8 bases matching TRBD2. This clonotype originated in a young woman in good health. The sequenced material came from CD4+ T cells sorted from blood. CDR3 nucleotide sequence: TGCAGCGTTGTTCGGTCTAGCGGGCCCTACGAGCAGTACTTC. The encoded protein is CSVVRSSGPYEQYF.